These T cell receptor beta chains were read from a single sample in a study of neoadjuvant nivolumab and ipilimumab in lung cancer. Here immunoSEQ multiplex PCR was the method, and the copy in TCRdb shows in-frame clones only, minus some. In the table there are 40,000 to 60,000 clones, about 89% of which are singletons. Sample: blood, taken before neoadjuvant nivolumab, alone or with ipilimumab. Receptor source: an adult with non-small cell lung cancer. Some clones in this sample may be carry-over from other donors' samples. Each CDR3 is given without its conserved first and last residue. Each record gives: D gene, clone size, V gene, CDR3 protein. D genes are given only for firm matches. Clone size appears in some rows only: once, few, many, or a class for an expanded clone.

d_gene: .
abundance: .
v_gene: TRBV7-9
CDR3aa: ASSRVAGPFNEQF

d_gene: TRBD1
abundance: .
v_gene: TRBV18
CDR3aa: ASSPTGTTFNEKLF

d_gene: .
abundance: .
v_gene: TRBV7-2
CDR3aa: ASSFQNIQY

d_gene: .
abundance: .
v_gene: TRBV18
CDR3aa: ASSLRDSINYGYT

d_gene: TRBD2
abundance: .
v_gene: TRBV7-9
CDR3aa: ASSLPGGPGEQF

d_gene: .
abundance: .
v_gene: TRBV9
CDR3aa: ASSGGAGVAEAF

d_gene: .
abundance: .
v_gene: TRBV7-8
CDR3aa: ASSPTRNTEAF

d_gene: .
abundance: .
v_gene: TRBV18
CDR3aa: ASSPQPTGNGYT

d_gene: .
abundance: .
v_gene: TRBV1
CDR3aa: TSSSGGFTEAF

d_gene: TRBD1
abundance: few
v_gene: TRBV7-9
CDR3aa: ASSSIDRGNTGELF

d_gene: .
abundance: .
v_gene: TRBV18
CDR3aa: ASSPQSADNEQF

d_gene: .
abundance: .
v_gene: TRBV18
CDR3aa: ASSSVANTGELF

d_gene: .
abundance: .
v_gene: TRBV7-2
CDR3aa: ASSPTEINQPQH

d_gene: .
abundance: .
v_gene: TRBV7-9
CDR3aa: ASSGQTQDNEKLF

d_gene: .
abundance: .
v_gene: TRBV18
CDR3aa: ASSPIESGTQY

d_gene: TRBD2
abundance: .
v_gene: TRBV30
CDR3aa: AWSLAGDITDTQY

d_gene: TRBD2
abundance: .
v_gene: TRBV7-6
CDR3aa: ASSLEASGSGEQY

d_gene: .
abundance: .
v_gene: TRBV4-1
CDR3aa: ASSQELYNEQF

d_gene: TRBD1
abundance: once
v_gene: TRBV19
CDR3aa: ASSGTWDSEQY

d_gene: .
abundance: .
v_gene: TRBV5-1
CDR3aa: ASSYGAGVDTGELF

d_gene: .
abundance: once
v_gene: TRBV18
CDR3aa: ASSPPTVKLRDTQY

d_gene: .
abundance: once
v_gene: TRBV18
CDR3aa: ASSPLDGNTEAF

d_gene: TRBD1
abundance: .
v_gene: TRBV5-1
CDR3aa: ASSLGTGGWSDTQY

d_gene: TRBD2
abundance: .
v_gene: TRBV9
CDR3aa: ASSPWAGRATDTQY

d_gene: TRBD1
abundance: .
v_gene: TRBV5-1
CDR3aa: ASIDRGQGTGELF

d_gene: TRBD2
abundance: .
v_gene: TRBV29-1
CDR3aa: SVEGGGTDTQY

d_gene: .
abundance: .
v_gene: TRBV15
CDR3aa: ATGGRAGNTIY

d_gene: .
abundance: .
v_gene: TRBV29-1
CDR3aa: SVEAGLRDEQF

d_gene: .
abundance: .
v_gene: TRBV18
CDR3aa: ASSPLAYEQY

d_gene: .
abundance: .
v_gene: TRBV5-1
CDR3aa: ASSGSGPSYNEQF